What follows are 6 T cell receptor beta chains derived from one specimen sequenced in a study of blood T cell repertoires in COVID-19. TCRdb keeps only in-frame clones here, not all; method: immunoSEQ multiplex PCR. The repertoire consists of 400,000 to 550,000 clones, with about 85% occurring once and the leading ten covering under 2.5%. The sample taken for sequencing was PBMCs or T cells enriched from blood (not recorded which). The source of these receptors is a woman aged 18-29 years with acute COVID-19.

V usage is TRBV7-9 and J usage is TRBJ1-3; 7 positions agree with TRBD1. CDR3 length: 14 amino acids. CDR1 and CDR2 from the germline V gene are SEHNR and FQNEAQ (reference sequence). J gave up 2 bases and V 3 bases, and 1 base lay outside the gene matches. CDR3 region: CASSFGQAGNTIYF. For the CDR3, the DNA is TGTGCCAGCAGCTTCGGACAGGCTGGAAACACCATATATTTT.

This clone occurred once. The gene calls are TRBV3-1 (or the pseudogene TRBV3-2) and TRBJ2-2, with TRBD2 matching 7 bases. The CDR3 length is 16 residues. The germline V gene has CDR1 LGHDT and CDR2 YNNKEL (reference sequence). Germline trimming cut 3 bases from V and 3 bases from J; bases unmatched to any gene: 7. This CDR3 reads CASSHGGLGDTGELFF. CDR3 DNA: TGTGCCAGCAGCCACGGGGGGTTAGGAGACACCGGGGAGCTGTTTTTT.

The chain carries TRBV7-2 and TRBJ2-2; 14 bases map to TRBD2. Per the germline V gene, CDR1 is SGHTA and CDR2 is FQGNSA. Trimming cost V 5 bases and J 5 bases; bases outside gene matches: 4. This CDR3 has 16 residues. In DNA form, the CDR3 reads TGTGCCAGCAGCACGGGACTAGCGGGAGTAACCGGGGAGCTGTTTTTT. Translating it yields CASSTGLAGVTGELFF.

DNA for the CDR3: TGTGCCAGCAGCCCCAACTACGAGCAGTACTTC. Translating it yields CASSPNYEQYF. The chain employs TRBV7-4 and TRBJ2-7; D is undetermined. Trimming took 5 bases from V and 3 from J, leaving 5 bases between them. CDR1 is SGHVT, CDR2 SQSDAQ, per germline. The CDR3 extends over 11 amino acids.

The V gene is TRBV4-3, the J gene TRBJ2-1, with D unclear. Trimming took off 0 bases at V and 6 bases at J, with 6 bases between the two ends. The CDR3 contains 13 residues. Germline CDR1 LGHNA, CDR2 YSLEER. CDR3 bases: TGCGCCAGCAGCCAAGACCCTCGCAATGAGCAGTTCTTC. It is translated as CASSQDPRNEQFF.

V gene TRBV28 combines with J gene TRBJ1-1, with a weak D call TRBD1 (6 bases). The V gene lost 3 bases and the J gene lost 8 bases, with 13 bases spanning the gap. The CDR3 runs to 13 residues. In germline, CDR1 is MDHEN, CDR2 SYDVKM. CDR3 bases: TGTGCCAGCAGTTTTAATCCCAGGGGAGAAGCTTTCTTT. Translation: CASSFNPRGEAFF.